One and the same sample provided the 32 T cell receptor beta chains below, sequenced in a study of molecular identifiers for immune sequencing clone quantification. TCRdb processed the PCR reads anew with MiXCR; each CDR3 protein has one entry. The sample lists about 640,000 distinct CDR3 sequences, just under 20% occurring once. The sequencing sample was made of naive CD8+ T cells from blood, with Jurkat cell RNA spiked in. Subset meaning: FACS-sorted CD8+CD4-CCR7+CD45RA+ naive T cells. These receptors came from a human donor in good health. Some libraries in this study had Jurkat cell RNA spiked in.

This clonotype occurred many times. V gene TRBV11-2 combines with J gene TRBJ2-5, with 8 bases fitting TRBD1. CDR3 length: 15 amino acids. V dropped 0 bases and J dropped 5; count of bases not matched to a gene: 5. Per the germline V gene, CDR1 is SGHAT and CDR2 is FQNNGV. The CDR3 sequence is CASSLDAGGEETQYF. The CDR3 bases are TGTGCCAGCAGCTTAGATGCAGGGGGCGAGGAGACCCAGTACTTC.

This clonotype was picked up a small number of times. The chain uses TRBV19 and TRBJ2-7, with D perhaps matching TRBD2 (5 bases). Germline V gene data show CDR1 as LNHDA and CDR2 as SQIVND (reference sequence). Trimming shortened V by 6 bases and J by 3 bases, and 15 bases separated the two germline ends. The CDR3 has 14 amino acids. CDR3 in DNA: TGTGCCAGTAGCTCGAGGGATATAGGCTACGAGCAGTACTTC. It is translated as CASSSRDIGYEQYF.

This clonotype was counted at least ten times. The chain combines TRBV7-9 with TRBJ2-7; 9 bases line up with TRBD1. Germline assignment: CDR1 SEHNR and CDR2 FQNEAQ (reference sequence). The CDR3 spans 14 residues. V was clipped by 1 base and J by 4 bases; unmatched bases: 2. The CDR3 protein is CASSLEDRGYEQYF. CDR3 sequence (DNA): TGTGCCAGCAGCTTAGAGGACAGGGGATACGAGCAGTACTTC.

This clonotype was counted at least ten times. The CDR3 is CASSYIGETEAFF. In nucleotides, the CDR3 is TGCGCCAGCAGCTACATAGGTGAGACTGAAGCTTTCTTT. This rearrangement joins TRBV5-1 to TRBJ1-1; D remains ambiguous. The germline CDR1 and CDR2 sequences are SGHRS and YFSETQ. Deletions cut 3 bases from V and 5 bases from J, with 11 bases between. CDR3 length equals 13 residues.

This clonotype was detected a few times. The rearrangement joins TRBV30 to TRBJ2-5; either TRBD1 or TRBD2 may fit D (5 bases each). CDR3 length: 15 amino acids. V lost 4 bases and J 3 bases, leaving 18 bases between the germline ends. The V gene's germline CDR1 is GTSNPN and CDR2 SVGIG (reference sequence). CDR3: CAWTFGATRKETQYF. CDR3 in DNA: TGTGCCTGGACCTTTGGGGCCACTAGAAAAGAGACCCAGTACTTC.

This clonotype was counted only a few times. The chain uses TRBV12-5 and TRBJ1-1; no reliable D call. Trimming took off 6 bases at V and 3 bases at J, with 11 bases between the two ends. The CDR3 runs 13 residues. Germline V gene data show CDR1 as LGHNT and CDR2 as FRNRAP. This chain's CDR3 is CASGHTRDTEAFF. The DNA of the CDR3 is TGTGCTAGTGGCCATACAAGGGACACTGAAGCTTTCTTT.

With respect to this clonotype: The junction does not match germline at one end; this may be a read error. V and J are TRBV20-1 and TRBJ1-1, with 11 bases that match TRBD1. Germline values: CDR1 DFQATT, CDR2 SNEGSKA (reference sequence). The CDR3 totals 14 residues. In DNA, the CDR3 is TGCAGTGTTAGATGGGACAGGGGGGTTCCTGAAGCTTTCTTT. As protein: CSVRWDRGVPEAFF.

This clonotype was counted at least ten times. The chain couples TRBV11-2 to TRBJ1-5; 9 bases match TRBD1. Unmatched junction bases numbered 3, after V lost 3 bases and J lost 3 bases. Germline assignment: CDR1 SGHAT and CDR2 FQNNGV. The CDR3 runs 15 residues. This chain's CDR3 is CASSFGDRDNQPQHF. DNA for the CDR3: TGTGCCAGCAGCTTCGGGGACAGGGACAATCAGCCCCAGCATTTT.

Remarks on this clonotype: This could be a read error, since a much larger clone is one nucleotide away. This chain joins TRBV7-2 and TRBJ2-7, with 7 bases fitting TRBD1. CDR1 SGHTA and CDR2 FQGNSA come from the germline V gene. This CDR3 spans 15 amino acids. The CDR3 loop reads CAGSWDSRLSYEQYF. The CDR3 bases are TGTGCCGGCAGCTGGGACAGCCGTTTATCCTACGAGCAGTACTTC.

There are many counts of this clonotype. The rearrangement links TRBV5-6 to TRBJ2-1; no definite D call. The V gene lost 3 bases and the J gene lost 10 bases, with 8 bases spanning the gap. Germline CDR1 SGHDT, CDR2 YYEEEE. This CDR3 region has 11 residues. CDR3 nucleotides: TGTGCCAGCAGCTACCTTAGAGAGCAGTTCTTC. Its protein is CASSYLREQFF.

About this clonotype itself: A read error may be the cause here, since a much bigger clone is one base away. The V gene is TRBV12-5, the J gene TRBJ1-4; 9 positions agree with TRBD1. V lost 1 base to trimming and J lost 10 bases; unmatched junction nucleotides: 7. The CDR3 has 15 amino acids. Germline V gene sequence: CDR1 LGHNT, CDR2 FRNRAP. CDR3 nucleotide sequence: TGTGCTAGTGGTTTGGAACAGGGGGCGGGTGGAAAACTGTTTTTT. Encoded protein: CASGLEQGAGGKLFF.

This clonotype was detected many times. The genes are TRBV7-2 and TRBJ2-3, with TRBD2 as a possible D gene (5 bases). From germline, CDR1 is SGHTA and CDR2 FQGNSA. Trimming stripped 5 bases from V and 10 bases from J, with 13 bases between. This CDR3 contains 12 residues. The CDR3 region has the DNA TGTGCCAGCAGCCTCTACCAGGAGGCGCAGTATTTT. This translates into CASSLYQEAQYF.

At least ten counts were recorded for this clonotype. The CDR3 DNA reads TGTGCCAGCAGTTTAGAGCCGGGACTAGCGGGTCAAGAGACCCAGTACTTC. Translating it yields CASSLEPGLAGQETQYF. The chain carries TRBV27 and TRBJ2-5, with 12 bases that match TRBD2. V lost 2 bases and J lost 2; bases outside the gene matches: 6. CDR1 and CDR2 (germline): MNHEY, SMNVEV (reference sequence). This CDR3 is built from 17 residues.

In its sample, this clonotype was seen many times. J is TRBJ2-1 and V is TRBV6-5; 9 bases fit TRBD2. Germline V gene lookup returns CDR1 MNHEY and CDR2 SVGAGI. The CDR3 loop spans 16 amino acids. The J segment lost 2 bases and the V segment lost 0 bases, leaving 2 bases of the junction unmatched. The CDR3 here is CASSYSAGGPYNEQFF. CDR3 DNA: TGTGCCAGCAGTTACTCGGCGGGAGGGCCCTACAATGAGCAGTTCTTC.

This clonotype has a count of ten or more. The rearrangement links TRBV4-3 to TRBJ2-3, with 8 positions matching TRBD1. Germline CDR1 and CDR2: LGHNA and YSLEER. The V and J ends lost 1 base and 5 bases, in that order; junction bases with no gene match: 17. The CDR3 spans 19 residues. For the CDR3, the DNA is TGCGCCAGCAGCCAAGGAGCTCTCAGGACAGGGAGGTTGAGAGATACGCAGTATTTT. Protein: CASSQGALRTGRLRDTQYF.

This clonotype occurred many times. The V and J genes are TRBV29-1 and TRBJ2-1, with 8 nucleotides matching TRBD2. The junction had 4 bases not matched to a gene; V was cut back by 5 bases and J by 7 bases. CDR3 size: 12 residues. Per the germline V gene, CDR1 is SQVTM and CDR2 is ANQGSEA. The CDR3 protein is CSVTSGRNEQFF. The CDR3 DNA reads as TGCAGCGTTACTAGCGGCCGGAATGAGCAGTTCTTC.

The chain joins TRBV5-1 to TRBJ1-1; 8 bases align to TRBD1. V shed 4 bases and J 0 bases; nucleotides not matched to a gene: 5. The CDR3 has 15 residues. CDR1 is SGHRS and CDR2 is YFSETQ in the germline V gene. As DNA, the CDR3 is TGCGCCAGCAGCGAAAGGACAGGGATGAACACTGAAGCTTTCTTT. Its protein product is CASSERTGMNTEAFF.

This clonotype was observed at least ten times. In DNA, the CDR3 is TGCGCCAGCAGCTTTGGGACAGGGACCTACGAGCAGTACTTC. It codes for CASSFGTGTYEQYF. This rearrangement joins TRBV5-1 to TRBJ2-7, with TRBD1 identical over 9 bases. Germline lookup yields CDR1 SGHRS and CDR2 YFSETQ. There are 14 residues in the CDR3. After removal of 2 bases from V and 2 bases from J, the junction contained 2 bases not matched to a gene. Supplemented by reference TRBV5-1 and TRBJ2-7, the full variable domain reads KAGVTQTPRYLIKTRGQQVTLSCSPISGHRSVSWYQQTPGQGLQFLFEYFSETQRNKGNFPGRFSGRQFSNSRSEMNVSTLELGDSALYLCASSFGTGTYEQYFGPGTRLTVT.

V usage is TRBV29-1 and J usage is TRBJ2-1; tentatively, D is TRBD1 or TRBD2 (5 bases each). Germline V gene sequence: CDR1 SQVTM, CDR2 ANQGSEA. This CDR3 spans 14 amino acids. V lost 6 bases and J lost 5, with 17 bases in between. CDR3 in amino acids: CSVAFGATNNEQFF. The CDR3 bases are TGCAGCGTAGCCTTCGGGGCTACTAACAATGAGCAGTTCTTC.

A remark on this clonotype: A much larger clonotype is one base distant, so this may be a read error. This chain links TRBV12-3 or TRBV12-4 with TRBJ2-5; 14 bases line up with TRBD2. V was pared by 5 bases and J by 2 bases, with 4 bases of the junction left unmatched. This CDR3 spans 16 amino acids. Written as DNA, the CDR3 is TGTGCCAGCAGTGGGACTAGCGGGGGCCCTCAAGAGACCCAGTACTTC. This codes for CASSGTSGGPQETQYF.

This clonotype showed up just a few times. The chain couples TRBV12-3 or TRBV12-4 to TRBJ2-6, with 7 positions matching TRBD1. V shed 5 bases and J 2 bases; nucleotides not matched to a gene: 6. The CDR3 covers 16 residues. CDR3 DNA sequence: TGTGCCAGCAGTCTCTATGACAGGGCTGGGGCCAACGTCCTGACTTTC. Amino acid sequence: CASSLYDRAGANVLTF.

Concerning this clonotype itself: A much more abundant neighbour one base away suggests this may be a read error. The genes are TRBV20-1 and TRBJ2-7, with D possibly TRBD1 on 6 matching bases. Germline values: CDR1 DFQATT, CDR2 SNEGSKA (reference sequence). CDR3 length equals 14 residues. In nucleotides, the CDR3 is TGCAGTGTTATCCCTGACAGGAATACCTACGAGCAGCACTTC. It translates to CSVIPDRNTYEQHF.

This clonotype turned up a few times. The chain combines TRBV19 with TRBJ2-7; 7 bases map to TRBD2. This CDR3 has 13 residues. CDR1 is LNHDA and CDR2 is SQIVND in the germline V gene (reference sequence). V trimming: 4 bases; J trimming: 6 bases; junction bases outside the gene matches: 6. CDR3: CASSSGSGGEQYF. Written as DNA, the CDR3 is TGTGCCAGTAGTAGCGGGAGTGGAGGCGAGCAGTACTTC.

This clonotype has a count of ten or more. V gene TRBV11-2 combines with J gene TRBJ2-1; TRBD1 might be the D (5 bases). V dropped 0 bases and J dropped 0 bases, with 9 bases sitting between them. CDR1 and CDR2 (germline): SGHAT, FQNNGV. The CDR3 totals 16 residues. The DNA for the CDR3 is TGTGCCAGCAGCTTAGAAGACAGAAGCTCCTACAATGAGCAGTTCTTC. It specifies CASSLEDRSSYNEQFF.

This clonotype has a count of ten or more. The V and J genes are TRBV29-1 and TRBJ2-3; D might be TRBD2 (6 bases). Germline CDR1 is SQVTM and CDR2 is ANQGSEA. With 0 bases removed from V and 2 bases from J, the gap between germline ends came to 18 bases. The CDR3 is 17 residues long. This CDR3 is CSVEDAPTRSPTDTQYF. CDR3 nucleotide sequence: TGCAGCGTTGAAGACGCCCCGACTAGAAGCCCCACAGATACGCAGTATTTT.

This chain joins TRBV6-1 and TRBJ2-5; either TRBD1 or TRBD2 may supply D (5 bases each). The CDR3 loop spans 16 amino acids. Trimming cost V 1 base and J 0 bases, with 12 bases left between them. Germline CDR1 reads MNHNS; CDR2 reads SASEGT. The CDR3 sequence: CASSEGGWGNQETQYF. The CDR3 DNA follows: TGTGCCAGCAGTGAAGGAGGCTGGGGGAACCAAGAGACCCAGTACTTC.

This clonotype has ten or more counts. V is TRBV7-6 and J is TRBJ2-3; 9 nucleotides match TRBD2. Germline trimming cut 3 bases from V and 6 bases from J; bases unmatched to any gene: 7. CDR1 and CDR2 from the germline V gene are SGHVS and FNYEAQ. This CDR3 comprises 15 residues. CDR3 sequence: CASSFAGGPLDTQYF. The CDR3 nucleotides are TGTGCCAGCAGCTTCGCGGGAGGGCCTTTGGATACGCAGTATTTT.

Details on this clonotype: A clone one base away is much larger, so this may be a read error. V gene TRBV20-1 combines with J gene TRBJ1-1; 8 bases align to TRBD1. The CDR3 is made up of 14 amino acids. The germline gives CDR1 DFQATT, CDR2 SNEGSKA (reference sequence). The CDR3 DNA reads TGCAGTGCTATTCCAGGGGGCTACAACACTGAAGCTCTCTTT. This gives the protein CSAIPGGYNTEALF.

This clonotype has a count of ten or more. The gene calls are TRBV7-9 and TRBJ1-5; TRBD1 aligns across 7 bases. Germline-derived CDR1 and CDR2 are SEHNR and FQNEAQ (reference sequence). The CDR3 totals 17 residues. With 1 base clipped from V and 0 bases from J, the junction kept 6 bases outside the gene matches. As DNA, the CDR3 is TGTGCCAGCAGCTTAGTCGGGACAGAGTATAGCAATCAGCCCCAGCATTTT. Translated, it gives CASSLVGTEYSNQPQHF. Complete variable domain (other parts from reference TRBV7-9 and TRBJ1-5): DTGVSQNPRHKITKRGQNVTFRCDPISEHNRLYWYRQTLGQGPEFLTYFQNEAQLEKSRLLSDRFSAERPKGSFSTLEIQRTEQGDSAMYLCASSLVGTEYSNQPQHFGDGTRLSIL.

This clonotype was detected many times. J is TRBJ2-5 and V is TRBV18, with unresolved D. The V gene lost 2 bases and the J gene lost 1 base, with 8 bases spanning the gap. The germline gives CDR1 KGHSH, CDR2 LQKENI. This CDR3 contains 14 residues. For the CDR3, the DNA is TGTGCCAGCTCACCAAGTGGCAGCCAAGAGACCCAGTACTTC. Translation gives CASSPSGSQETQYF.

This clonotype was recorded at least ten times. The genes are TRBV7-3 and TRBJ2-7, with 10 bases matching TRBD2. There are 14 residues in the CDR3. Losses at the gene ends were 0 bases for V and 5 bases for J; bases not matched to a gene: 1. Germline lookup yields CDR1 SGHTA and CDR2 FQGTGA. For the CDR3, the DNA is TGTGCCAGCAGCTTAACCGGGACTAGCGACGAGCAGTACTTC. Protein sequence: CASSLTGTSDEQYF.

This clonotype was detected ten times or more. This chain's CDR3 is CASSLRGLAAYEQYF. CDR3 bases: TGTGCCAGCAGCCTCAGGGGACTAGCGGCCTACGAGCAGTACTTC. This chain uses TRBV11-2 with TRBJ2-7; 11 nucleotides align to TRBD2. Germline assignment: CDR1 SGHAT and CDR2 FQNNGV. V shed 5 bases and J 2 bases; nucleotides not matched to a gene: 5. This CDR3 is built from 15 residues.